This T cell receptor (beta chain) was sequenced in a study of a mutant IDH1 vaccine in newly diagnosed glioma. Study details: Vaccines were begun 4-6 weeks after radiotherapy alone, or with temozolomide cycles.

The time point here: week 35, safety follow-up. Vaccination comprised doses that each held 300 ug of mutant IDH1 20-mer peptide, plus topical imiquimod. Concerning this clone itself: Its antigen is currently unknown.

Germline CDR1 GTSNPN, CDR2 SVGIG (reference sequence). Trimming left V 5 bases short and J 0 bases short, with 7 bases between. CDR3 length equals 12 residues. Produced via immunoSEQ multiplex PCR; TCRdb's table is partial and in-frame only. The sample lists tens of thousands of clones, roughly 80% occurring once. Sequences were derived from PBMCs, sampled from a glioma patient whose treatment included an IDH1 peptide vaccine. The receptor comes from a woman aged 18-29 years with glioma. The rearrangement joins TRBV30 to TRBJ2-5, with D tentatively TRBD2 (5 bases). CDR3 DNA sequence: TGTGCCTGGGGACTGAACCAAGAGACCCAGTACTTC. Protein: CAWGLNQETQYF.